This T cell receptor (beta chain) stems from a study of T cell repertoires in ileal Crohn's disease. About the study: At surgery, under 40% of patients smoked, with median disease duration approximately 7.3 years. From the resection specimen's proximal margin, biopsies were taken as MI.

Study-wide findings and caveats: All patients with clonality above 26.8% had endoscopic recurrence. High-frequency clones were more common in sorted CD8 than CD4 cells.

Sequencing was performed with immunoSEQ multiplex PCR; in TCRdb, only in-frame clones are kept and a portion is missing. The table records several thousand clones, roughly 81% of them present only once. Concerning this clone itself: Its antigen is unidentified.

The time point: proximal margin of the surgical specimen (macroscopically non-inflamed). The TCR comes from an adult with Crohn's disease. The sample was ileal tissue.

The CDR3 reads CASSLPRQTLYEQYF. The CDR3 DNA reads as TGTGCCAGCAGCTTACCTCGCCAGACGCTCTACGAGCAGTACTTC. This chain uses TRBV7-3 with TRBJ2-7, with D unclear. CDR1 and CDR2 (germline): SGHTA, FQGTGA. Trimming took 2 bases from V and 3 from J, leaving 14 bases between them. The CDR3 sequence is 15 residues long. The variable domain in full, completed from reference TRBV7-3 and TRBJ2-7, reads GAGVSQTPSNKVTEKGKYVELRCDPISGHTALYWYRQSLGQGPEFLIYFQGTGAADDSGLPNDRFFAVRPEGSVSTLKIQRTERGDSAVYLCASSLPRQTLYEQYFGPGTRLTVT.